These T cell receptor beta chains were read from a single sample in a study of blood T cell repertoires in COVID-19. Sequencing used immunoSEQ multiplex PCR; TCRdb keeps in-frame clones, though not all of them. Here the sample spans 250,000 to 300,000 clones, about 86% being singletons. The sequenced sample was peripheral blood. These TCRs come from a woman in her twenties or thirties with COVID-19, enrolled during active disease. The CDR3 runs from the conserved cysteine through the conserved F or W. A D gene is named only where the DNA matches it firmly. The size field is filled for only some rows; it gives once, few, many or a size class.

J,V,size,D,DNA,CDR3
TRBJ1-3,TRBV14,.,.,TGTGCCAGCAGCCAAGATCCAGGGCGCCGAAACACCATATATTTT,CASSQDPGRRNTIYF
TRBJ2-3,TRBV27,.,.,TGTGCCAGCAGTTTGGGAGTTCCGAGCACAGATACGCAGTATTTT,CASSLGVPSTDTQYF
TRBJ1-6,TRBV5-6,.,.,TGTGCCAGCAGTTTCAACAGCTTGATGTCACCCCTCCACTTT,CASSFNSLMSPLHF
TRBJ2-1,TRBV6-5,.,TRBD2,TGTGCCAGCAGAAGAGCGGGGAACAATGAGCAGTTCTTC,CASRRAGNNEQFF
TRBJ2-7,TRBV7-8,.,.,TGTGCCAGCAGCTTTAGTCTGGTCTACGAGCAGTACTTC,CASSFSLVYEQYF
TRBJ2-1,TRBV7-6,.,.,TGTGCCAGCAGCTTTGGGGGGGCCACCTTCGATGAGCAGTTCTTC,CASSFGGATFDEQFF
TRBJ2-1,TRBV5-5,.,.,TGTGCCAGCAGCTTGGTGGGCCAGTACAGTACCGGGCAGTTCTTC,CASSLVGQYSTGQFF
TRBJ2-5,TRBV5-8,.,TRBD2,TGTGCCAGCAGCTTGGATATAGTAGGCGGGGGTTACGGGGAGACCCAGTACTTC,CASSLDIVGGGYGETQYF
TRBJ2-3,TRBV7-8,many,TRBD2,TGTGCCAGCAGCTCTTTCTCAGCGGGGGGGCCGTCAGATACGCAGTATTTT,CASSSFSAGGPSDTQYF
TRBJ2-1,TRBV11-3,.,TRBD1,TGTGCCAGCAGCTTAGATCTAAGGTGCAGGGGGTATTCCTACAATGAGCAGTTCTTC,CASSLDLRCRGYSYNEQFF
TRBJ2-2,TRBV4-1,.,.,TGCGCCAGCAGCCAAGTCCAGGGTGCGAACACCGGGGAGCTGTTTTTT,CASSQVQGANTGELFF
TRBJ2-6,TRBV3-1/TRBV3-2,.,TRBD1,TGTGCCAGCAGCTCCCGGGACAGGGCTTCTGGGGCCAACGTCCTGACTTTC,CASSSRDRASGANVLTF
TRBJ2-7,TRBV7-9,.,.,TGTGCCAGCAGCACACCCGGGACTGGGTCCCAGTACGAGCAGTACTTC,CASSTPGTGSQYEQYF
TRBJ2-3,TRBV4-1,.,.,TGCGCCAGCAGCCTTATCGGACAGTTAAGGGCAGATACGCAGTATTTT,CASSLIGQLRADTQYF
TRBJ2-1,TRBV5-8,.,TRBD2,TGTGCCAGCAGCGCACGCGGGACTAGCGGGGGGGGCCACAATGAGCAGTTCTTC,CASSARGTSGGGHNEQFF
TRBJ2-3,TRBV21-1,.,.,TGTGCCAGCAGCGTACGTGGCATAGCGGGGGGGCAAGTGGATACGCAGTATTTT,CASSVRGIAGGQVDTQYF
TRBJ1-2,TRBV7-9,.,TRBD1,TGTGCCAGCAGTTCCGGGACAGGGGGCGGTGGCTACACCTTC,CASSSGTGGGGYTF
TRBJ2-5,TRBV27,.,.,TGTGCCAGCAGTTTATCGTCAAGACTCCAAGAGACCCAGTACTTC,CASSLSSRLQETQYF
TRBJ2-1,TRBV10-1,.,TRBD2,TGCGCCAGCAGTAGCGGGGGAAGCTCCTACAATGAGCAGTTCTTC,CASSSGGSSYNEQFF
TRBJ2-3,TRBV10-1,.,TRBD2,TGCGCCAGCAGTGAAATGGCGGGGGGTAGGACAGATACGCAGTATTTT,CASSEMAGGRTDTQYF
TRBJ2-1,TRBV7-2,.,TRBD2,TGTGCCAGCAGCCTACTAGCGGGGGGGCCAAATGAGCAGTTCTTC,CASSLLAGGPNEQFF
TRBJ1-2,TRBV14,.,TRBD1,TGTGCCAGCAGCCCACAGGTACAGGGGACCTATGGCTACACCTTC,CASSPQVQGTYGYTF
TRBJ2-5,TRBV2,.,TRBD2,TGTGCCAGGGGGACTATGGAAGAGACCCAGTACTTC,CARGTMEETQYF
TRBJ2-7,TRBV5-1,.,.,TGCGCCAGCAGCTTGGCTCCAGGGTCGTACGAGCAGTACTTC,CASSLAPGSYEQYF
TRBJ1-1,TRBV29-1,.,.,TGCAGCGTTGACTTCGGGGAACTGAACACTGAAGCTTTCTTT,CSVDFGELNTEAFF
TRBJ1-4,TRBV5-5,.,TRBD1,TGTGCCAGCAGCCCTGGGACAGCGAGGAGACTGTTTTTT,CASSPGTARRLFF
TRBJ1-2,TRBV2,few,.,TGTGCCAGCAGCGATGTCGATCCTACTAACTATGGCTACACCTTC,CASSDVDPTNYGYTF
TRBJ2-2,TRBV18,.,.,TGTGCCAGCTCACCTTCGGCGGGGTTAAACACCGGGGAGCTGTTTTTT,CASSPSAGLNTGELFF
TRBJ1-1,TRBV11-2,.,TRBD1,TGTGCCAGCACCGAATACAGGGGGCAGGAAGCTTTCTTT,CASTEYRGQEAFF
TRBJ1-1,TRBV28,.,.,TGTGCCAGCAGTTGGCGGGGGAGGTATACTGAAGCTTTCTTT,CASSWRGRYTEAFF
TRBJ1-2,TRBV5-1,.,.,TGCGCCAGCAGCTTGGATCCAGGGCGGCGAGCTAACTATGGCTACACCTTC,CASSLDPGRRANYGYTF
TRBJ2-5,TRBV27,.,.,TGTGCCAGCAGTCCCCACCCAGGAGGGATGGGGACCCAGTACTTC,CASSPHPGGMGTQYF